The entry below gives a single T cell receptor beta chain sequence along with its context. As yet, its antigen is unknown. The donors were members of the roughly 120-subject validation cohort (separate from the approximately 670-subject first cohort). The data were taken from a study of cytomegalovirus exposure and HLA in healthy donors. This CDR3 contains 15 residues. With V trimmed by 5 bases and J by 0 bases, 5 bases remained unmatched. Germline loops: CDR1 SGHAT, CDR2 FQNNGV. General study results and limits: In vitro work confirmed that a few CMV-associated chains recognize CMV antigens. The study designated 160 or so TCR beta chains cytomegalovirus-associated. Rare sequences made up most TCRs, while some public TCRs were found in many donors.

Libraries were prepared by immunoSEQ multiplex PCR; TCRdb keeps only in-frame clonotypes and omits some of them. The sample shows over 85,000 clones, approximately 94% of them seen only once. The sample was PBMCs. The chain is built from TRBV11-2 and TRBJ2-7; TRBD2 agrees at 9 bases. The sequence was obtained from a woman aged 18-29 years in good health and CMV-seronegative. CDR3 amino acids: CASSTRTSDSYEQYF. The CDR3 DNA reads TGTGCCAGCAGCACCCGGACTAGCGACTCCTACGAGCAGTACTTC.